Shown below are 27 T cell receptor beta chains from a single sample sequenced in a study of blood T cell repertoires in COVID-19 (TCRdb year 2020). The receptor library was made with the immunoSEQ multiplex PCR assay. The clones in this table, taken by TCRdb from immuneACCESS, are in-frame only. Not every clone is retained; where verified, under half of the shortfall comes from an unresolved V gene, and the cause of the rest is unknown. Recorded for this sample are approximately 140,000 clones; roughly four fifths of them occurred a single time. In total, the top ten clones hold roughly 15% of the sample. The sequenced sample consisted of peripheral blood. The source is a human donor with acute or convalescent COVID-19. The donor label of this sample is uncertain.

The V gene is TRBV19, the J gene TRBJ1-5; 9 bases fit TRBD1. Germline assignment: CDR1 LNHDA and CDR2 SQIVND (reference sequence). The CDR3 covers 16 residues. Trimming at V came to 6 bases and at J to 4 bases, leaving 10 bases not matched to a gene. CDR3 residues: CASRSTDRGENQPQHF. CDR3 bases: TGTGCCAGTAGGAGCACAGACAGGGGGGAAAATCAGCCCCAGCATTTT.

The table lists this clone with a count of one. The J gene is TRBJ1-6, the V gene TRBV30; a possible D gene is TRBD1 (6 bases). Germline V gene sequence: CDR1 GTSNPN, CDR2 SVGIG (reference sequence). The ends were cut back, 2 bases at V and 8 bases at J, with 13 bases in the middle. This CDR3 has 14 residues. This chain's CDR3 is CAWSPNRDDSPLHF. In nucleotides, the CDR3 is TGTGCCTGGAGTCCCAACAGGGATGATTCACCCCTCCACTTT. Based on the CDR3 plus reference TRBV30 and TRBJ1-6, the full variable domain is SQTIHQWPATLVQPVGSPLSLECTVEGTSNPNLYWYRQAAGRGLQLLFYSVGIGQISSEVPQNLSASRPQDRQFILSSKKLLLSDSGFYLCAWSPNRDDSPLHFGNGTRLTVT.

This clone has ten or more counts. V is TRBV6-6 and J is TRBJ1-5; TRBD1 matches 7 bases. This CDR3 contains 14 residues. Germline CDR1 reads MNHNY; CDR2 reads SVGAGI (reference sequence). V lost 7 bases and J lost 0; bases outside the gene matches: 3. Written as DNA, the CDR3 is TGTGCCAGCAACAGGGGAGCTAGCAATCAGCCCCAGCATTTT. Protein: CASNRGASNQPQHF.

This chain connects TRBV6-2 or TRBV6-3 to TRBJ1-6; D possibly corresponds to TRBD1 (6 bases). The V gene lost 2 bases and the J gene lost 1 base, with 12 bases spanning the gap. There are 17 residues in the CDR3. From germline, CDR1 is MNHEY and CDR2 SVGEGT. The CDR3 DNA is TGTGCCAGCAGTTACCCCCAAAGGGGGTCCTATAATTCACCCCTCCACTTT. Its protein is CASSYPQRGSYNSPLHF.

This rearrangement joins TRBV5-5 to TRBJ1-2; D is possibly TRBD1 (5 bases). CDR1 and CDR2 (germline): SGHKS, YYEKEE (reference sequence). CDR3 length: 15 residues. V lost 0 bases to trimming and J lost 1 base, with 10 bases between them. In DNA form, the CDR3 reads TGTGCCAGCAGCTTGGAGCAGGGCTTTAACTATGGCTACACCTTC. Amino acids: CASSLEQGFNYGYTF. The whole variable domain, remainder taken from reference TRBV5-5 and TRBJ1-2, is DAGVTQSPTHLIKTRGQQVTLRCSPISGHKSVSWYQQVLGQGPQFIFQYYEKEERGRGNFPDRFSARQFPNYSSELNVNALLLGDSALYLCASSLEQGFNYGYTFGSGTRLTVV.

This chain links TRBV19 with TRBJ2-6, with no clear D. The CDR3 is 15 residues long. Looked up from germline, CDR1 is LNHDA and CDR2 is SQIVND (reference sequence). The V end was cut by 3 bases, the J end by 1 base, with 7 bases between. In DNA, the CDR3 is TGTGCCAGTAGTATCCCAGTGTCTGGGGCCAACGTCCTGACTTTC. Protein sequence: CASSIPVSGANVLTF.

The chain carries TRBV21-1 and TRBJ2-7; TRBD1 is the table's D call and was not checked against the DNA. TRBV21-1 is classified as a pseudogene. This CDR3 spans 13 amino acids. CDR3 sequence reads: CARTGATSYEQYF. The CDR3 coding sequence is TGTGCCAGAACAGGGGCGACTTCCTACGAGCAGTACTTC.

The chain has TRBV19 and TRBJ2-7, with 7 positions matching TRBD1. Germline V CDR1 and CDR2: LNHDA, SQIVND (reference sequence). Unmatched junction bases numbered 4, after V lost 2 bases and J lost 3 bases. The CDR3 contains 14 residues. The CDR3 DNA sequence: TGTGCCAGTAGTATACAGGGACAGCGCTACGAGCAGTACTTC. It specifies CASSIQGQRYEQYF.

J is TRBJ1-1 and V is TRBV7-3; no clear D. This CDR3 contains 15 residues. The germline V gene encodes CDR1 SGHTA and CDR2 FQGTGA. The V and J ends lost 1 base and 0 bases respectively, with 9 bases between them. The DNA of the CDR3 is TGTGCCAGCAGCTTAAACCAACACATGAACACTGAAGCTTTCTTT. Protein sequence: CASSLNQHMNTEAFF.

V gene TRBV12-5 combines with J gene TRBJ2-1, with 10 bases aligning to TRBD2. Germline trimming cut 5 bases from V and 7 bases from J; bases unmatched to any gene: 8. CDR1 and CDR2 from the germline V gene are LGHNT and FRNRAP. This CDR3 contains 15 residues. CDR3 amino acids: CASGVQRGGWNEQFF. The CDR3 DNA is TGTGCTAGTGGTGTCCAGCGGGGGGGCTGGAATGAGCAGTTCTTC.

The chain couples TRBV4-1 to TRBJ2-5, with TRBD2 matching over 8 bases. V gave up 3 bases and J gave up 4 bases; unmatched junction bases: 13. Looked up from germline, CDR1 is MGHRA and CDR2 is YSYEKL. The CDR3 has 17 residues. CDR3 region: CASSHDRGGGLGETQYF. The CDR3 bases are TGCGCCAGCAGCCATGATCGGGGGGGCGGTTTGGGAGAGACCCAGTACTTC.

The CDR3 nucleotides are TGTGCCACCAGCAGACGCGCGCGAGAAGCTTTCTTT. It translates to CATSRRAREAFF. V and J are TRBV15 and TRBJ1-1; the D is unclear. The CDR3 has 12 residues. Per germline, CDR1 LNHNV and CDR2 YYDKDF (reference sequence). V lost 2 bases to trimming and J lost 8 bases, with 9 bases between them. The full variable domain, with the rest looked up from reference TRBV15 and TRBJ1-1, is DAMVIQNPRYQVTQFGKPVTLSCSQTLNHNVMYWYQQKSSQAPKLLFHYYDKDFNNEADTPDNFQSRRPNTSFCFLDIRSPGLGDTAMYLCATSRRAREAFFGQGTRLTVV.

The chain is built from TRBV5-1 and TRBJ1-2; 7 positions agree with TRBD1. There are 13 residues in the CDR3. Germline V gene data show CDR1 as SGHRS and CDR2 as YFSETQ. The trim removed 7 bases at V and 3 bases at J, leaving 6 bases unmatched. CDR3 DNA: TGCGCCAGCGGGACAGCATTCGACTATGGCTACACCTTC. Residues: CASGTAFDYGYTF.

The CDR3 nucleotides read TGCGCCAGCAGCTTGGTGCAGGGGGACTATGGCTACACCTTC. This translates into CASSLVQGDYGYTF. V gene TRBV5-1 combines with J gene TRBJ1-2, with 7 bases fitting TRBD1. Per the germline V gene, CDR1 is SGHRS and CDR2 is YFSETQ. Trimming took 0 bases from V and 3 from J; bases not matched to a gene: 2. The CDR3 length is 14 residues.

The rearrangement uses TRBV18 and TRBJ1-2, with 9 positions matching TRBD1. Trimming cost V 3 bases and J 7 bases; bases outside gene matches: 12. Germline lookup yields CDR1 KGHSH and CDR2 LQKENI. CDR3 length equals 16 residues. CDR3 nucleotide sequence: TGTGCCAGCTCACCTAAATCAACGGGACAGGGTCTTGGCTACACCTTC. This encodes CASSPKSTGQGLGYTF.

V is TRBV14 and J is TRBJ1-1; the D is unclear. The V end was cut by 0 bases, the J end by 4 bases, with 15 bases between. This CDR3 comprises 16 residues. Germline lookup yields CDR1 SGHDN and CDR2 FVKESK. The CDR3 reads CASSQERRAGGTEAFF. The CDR3 DNA reads TGTGCCAGCAGCCAAGAACGGCGGGCGGGTGGCACTGAAGCTTTCTTT.

The chain has TRBV5-1 and TRBJ1-1, with D hard to call. Germline CDR1 and CDR2: SGHRS and YFSETQ. The CDR3 length is 15 residues. Trimming took 0 bases from V and 0 from J, leaving 9 bases between them. CDR3 coding DNA: TGCGCCAGCAGCTTGGAGATGGCAATGAACACTGAAGCTTTCTTT. Translation: CASSLEMAMNTEAFF.

This chain uses TRBV19 with TRBJ1-5, with TRBD1 as a possible D gene (6 bases). With 7 bases removed from V and 0 bases from J, the gap between germline ends came to 16 bases. The CDR3 spans 16 residues. From germline, CDR1 is LNHDA and CDR2 SQIVND (reference sequence). CDR3 residues: CASKPGTTISNQPQHF. The CDR3 nucleotides read TGTGCCAGTAAACCGGGGACAACCATTAGCAATCAGCCCCAGCATTTT.

The CDR3 region has the DNA TGTGCCAGCAGCCGAATCCCCCGGGACAGGGGATTCAATGAGCAGTTCTTC. It yields the protein CASSRIPRDRGFNEQFF. V is TRBV6-6 and J is TRBJ2-1; 10 bases are shared with TRBD1. V was pared by 6 bases and J by 6 bases, with 14 bases of the junction left unmatched. Germline V gives CDR1 MNHNY, CDR2 SVGAGI (reference sequence). The CDR3 runs to 17 residues.

The rearrangement uses TRBV6-5 and TRBJ1-4, with 9 bases lining up with TRBD1. The CDR3 is made up of 14 amino acids. The V gene's germline CDR1 is MNHEY and CDR2 SVGAGI. V gave up 5 bases and J gave up 6 bases; unmatched junction bases: 4. CDR3 nucleotide sequence: TGTGCCAGCAGTAGCCGGGACAGGGATGAAAAACTGTTTTTT. The encoded protein is CASSSRDRDEKLFF.

The chain links TRBV29-1 to TRBJ2-1; 8 bases agree with TRBD1. With 5 bases clipped from V and 2 bases from J, the junction kept 5 bases outside the gene matches. CDR1 and CDR2 from the germline V gene are SQVTM and ANQGSEA. This CDR3 is 14 amino acids long. CDR3 DNA: TGCAGCGTTCTGACAGGGGCTGCCTACAATGAGCAGTTCTTC. Its protein product is CSVLTGAAYNEQFF.

This clone was recorded many times. The CDR3 reads CASSGRGNQPQHF. The CDR3 region has the DNA TGTGCCAGCTCCGGGCGGGGCAATCAGCCCCAGCATTTT. The chain uses TRBV3-1 (or the pseudogene TRBV3-2) and TRBJ1-5; no firm D call. The CDR3 has 13 amino acids. The V gene lost 8 bases and the J gene lost 2 bases, with 10 bases spanning the gap. Germline V gene lookup returns CDR1 LGHDT and CDR2 YNNKEL (reference sequence).

The J gene is TRBJ1-1, the V gene TRBV3-1 (or the pseudogene TRBV3-2); a weak D match, TRBD1 (5 bases). Trimming removed 4 bases from V and 4 bases from J, with 13 bases in between. The CDR3 totals 14 residues. Germline V gives CDR1 LGHDT, CDR2 YNNKEL (reference sequence). CDR3 region: CASSPQGFGTEAFF. CDR3 coding DNA: TGTGCCAGCAGCCCGCAGGGTTTCGGCACTGAAGCTTTCTTT.

V gene TRBV20-1 combines with J gene TRBJ1-2; D remains ambiguous. This CDR3 region has 13 residues. Trimming left V 3 bases short and J 4 bases short, with 12 bases between. Germline values: CDR1 DFQATT, CDR2 SNEGSKA (reference sequence). The CDR3 protein is CSASGPGFYGYTF. DNA for the CDR3: TGCAGTGCTAGTGGCCCAGGCTTCTATGGCTACACCTTC.

This sequence joins TRBV6-6 and TRBJ2-7, with 9 nucleotides matching TRBD1. Germline V gene lookup returns CDR1 MNHNY and CDR2 SVGAGI (reference sequence). J was trimmed by 6 bases and V by 2 bases; bases with no gene match: 2. CDR3 length: 13 amino acids. The CDR3 loop reads CASSYDRGAEQYF. DNA for the CDR3: TGTGCCAGCAGTTACGACAGGGGGGCCGAGCAGTACTTC.

The chain is built from TRBV19 and TRBJ1-3, with D perhaps TRBD1 (5 bases). The germline V gene encodes CDR1 LNHDA and CDR2 SQIVND (reference sequence). Trimming removed 7 bases at V and 4 bases at J, with 14 bases between. The CDR3 consists of 14 residues. CDR3 sequence (DNA): TGTGCCAGTATTTATTGGGGGGACGGAAACACCATATATTTT. It encodes CASIYWGDGNTIYF.

This chain connects TRBV27 to TRBJ1-5; possible D gene TRBD1, 5 bases. Germline V gene lookup returns CDR1 MNHEY and CDR2 SMNVEV (reference sequence). The CDR3 is 13 residues long. With 6 bases removed from V and 4 bases from J, the gap between germline ends came to 10 bases. This CDR3 is CASSREGNQPQHF. In DNA, the CDR3 is TGTGCCAGCAGCCGGGAGGGGAATCAGCCCCAGCATTTT.